This TCR beta chain originates from a study of T-cell memory formation after mild COVID-19. General study findings and limits: Second-wave clones that peaked on day 37 lacked confirmed SARS-CoV-2 specificity. CD4+ contracting clones were mainly CM and EM; CD8+ ones, EMRA. From day 15 to 85, contracting clones were balanced between CD4 and CD8, whereas later expanders leaned toward CD4+.

The CDR3 is 16 amino acids. Germline lookup yields CDR1 SEHNR and CDR2 FQNEAQ (reference sequence). V lost 5 bases to trimming and J lost 0 bases, with 14 bases between them. In the case of this clonotype: The antigen is undetermined.

Constant-segment primers served in 5'RACE that generated TCR alpha and TCR beta cDNA libraries bearing sample barcodes and UMIs. Each CDR3 protein gets one entry after TCRdb re-called the 5' RACE reads with MiXCR. There are 190,000 or so distinct CDR3 sequences in the sample; 20% to 25% occur only once, and 20% to 25% lies in the top ten. The gene calls are TRBV7-9 and TRBJ1-3; a possible D gene is TRBD1 (5 bases). The sequenced material came from PBMCs or a T cell subset sorted from them (not recorded which). This clonotype was sampled from an adult woman who had mild COVID-19 (a few samples of this study predate the infection). Cell type and time point are not known. The CDR3 DNA reads TGTGCCAGCAGCCCCGGGACGGTCTCCTCTGGAAACACCATATATTTT. This encodes CASSPGTVSSGNTIYF.